The 18 T cell receptor beta chains below were found in one sample sequenced in a study of response to subunit inactivated influenza vaccine. MiXCR, applied by TCRdb to the RT-PCR reads, yields one record per CDR3 protein. The data show about 180,000 distinct CDR3 sequences, about 10% seen once. This specimen was CD8+ T cells sorted from PBMCs, taken about 24 months after vaccination. These TCRs come from a man between 50 and 69 years old who received an inactivated influenza vaccine.

There are many counts of this clonotype. The chain is built from TRBV11-2 and TRBJ2-1; D might be TRBD2 (6 bases). The V end lost 2 bases, the J end lost 5 bases, and 10 bases lay between the germline ends. The CDR3 runs to 14 residues. Per the germline V gene, CDR1 is SGHAT and CDR2 is FQNNGV. Here the CDR3 DNA reads TGTGCCAGCAGCTTACTTGGCGGGAACAATGAGCAGTTCTTC. Residues: CASSLLGGNNEQFF.

This clonotype was seen at least ten times. The chain has TRBV6-1 and TRBJ1-1; D gene unclear. V was cut by 6 bases and J by 1 base, with 12 bases left in between. This CDR3 region has 14 residues. The germline gives CDR1 MNHNS, CDR2 SASEGT. The CDR3 protein is CASSPTVSNTEAFF. The CDR3 DNA is TGTGCCAGCAGCCCTACGGTTTCGAACACTGAAGCTTTCTTT.

The rearrangement uses TRBV7-8 and TRBJ2-1; 10 positions agree with TRBD1. Germline V gene lookup returns CDR1 SGHVS and CDR2 FQNEAQ. V gave up 5 bases and J gave up 9 bases; unmatched junction bases: 4. This CDR3 region has 13 residues. CDR3 nucleotides: TGTGCCAGCAGCCCCGGGACAGGGGTTGAGCAGTTCTTC. Translating it yields CASSPGTGVEQFF.

This clonotype occurred a few times. The gene calls are TRBV29-1 and TRBJ2-7; 10 bases are a match to TRBD2. Losses at the gene ends were 4 bases for V and 4 bases for J; bases not matched to a gene: 7. Germline assignment: CDR1 SQVTM and CDR2 ANQGSEA. This CDR3 is built from 14 residues. CDR3 in amino acids: CSVAEGLASYEQYF. The CDR3 DNA reads TGCAGCGTTGCCGAGGGACTAGCGAGTTACGAGCAGTACTTC.

This clonotype was recorded a few times. CDR3 nucleotide sequence: TGTGCCAGCAGTTCTAGCGGACTAGCCGGAAAAGGGCAGTATTTT. This encodes CASSSSGLAGKGQYF. The chain combines TRBV6-2 or TRBV6-3 with TRBJ2-3; TRBD2 matches 8 bases. Germline values: CDR1 MNHEY, CDR2 SVGEGT. Trimming removed 4 bases from V and 11 bases from J; junction bases left unmatched: 14. This CDR3 is 15 amino acids long.

V is TRBV24-1 and J is TRBJ1-5, with D tentatively TRBD1 (6 bases). This CDR3 has 14 amino acids. CDR1 KGHDR and CDR2 SFDVKD come from the germline V gene. Deletions cut 4 bases from V and 7 bases from J, with 13 bases between. CDR3 residues: CATSEGQIGQPQHF. CDR3 bases: TGTGCCACCAGTGAAGGACAGATCGGACAGCCCCAGCATTTT.

This clonotype was seen many times. The J gene is TRBJ2-5, the V gene TRBV12-3 or TRBV12-4; perhaps D is TRBD1 or TRBD2 (5 bases each). Trimming removed 6 bases from V and 3 bases from J, with 11 bases in between. This CDR3 has 13 amino acids. Here the CDR3 reads CASRSGHEETQYF. CDR3 DNA: TGTGCCAGCAGGTCGGGGCACGAAGAGACCCAGTACTTC.

This clonotype was seen more than once but under ten times. The chain is built from TRBV2 and TRBJ2-7; D is ambiguous. CDR1 is SNHLY, CDR2 FYNNEI, per germline. The CDR3 is made up of 15 amino acids. V was cut by 0 bases and J by 3 bases, with 12 bases left in between. As DNA, the CDR3 is TGTGCCAGCAGTGAAGCTCTGGGTGGGGTCTACGAGCAGTACTTC. Its translation is CASSEALGGVYEQYF.

The rearrangement joins TRBV5-8 to TRBJ2-2; no reliable D call. V was trimmed by 6 bases and J by 1 base, leaving 16 bases between them. The CDR3 covers 16 residues. The germline V gene encodes CDR1 SGHTS and CDR2 YDEGEE. Here the CDR3 reads CASIWLGLGNTGELFF. The CDR3 DNA reads TGTGCCAGCATCTGGCTGGGTTTGGGGAACACCGGGGAGCTGTTTTTT.

A remark on this clonotype: Since no conserved phenylalanine or tryptophan closes the CDR3, a read error is the likely cause. V and J are TRBV7-8 and TRBJ2-1; D unresolved. Per germline, CDR1 SGHVS and CDR2 FQNEAQ. V was cut by 2 bases and J by 2 bases, with 16 bases left in between. This CDR3 contains 17 residues. The CDR3 nucleotides read TGTGCCAGCAGCTTAAGGGTAAGGATACCGACCTACAATGAGCAGTTCTCC. It is translated as CASSLRVRIPTYNEQFS.

CDR3: CASTYGGYNEQFF. CDR3 nucleotide sequence: TGTGCCAGCACCTACGGGGGCTACAATGAGCAGTTCTTC. V gene TRBV2 combines with J gene TRBJ2-1; D is possibly TRBD2 (6 bases). Germline CDR1 reads SNHLY; CDR2 reads FYNNEI. The CDR3 consists of 13 residues. Trimming took off 7 bases at V and 3 bases at J, with 10 bases between the two ends.

This clonotype was counted at least ten times. V and J are TRBV11-2 and TRBJ2-7; 12 nucleotides align to TRBD2. The CDR3 length is 15 residues. Germline CDR1 and CDR2: SGHAT and FQNNGV. The junction had 5 bases not matched to a gene; V was cut back by 5 bases and J by 3 bases. CDR3 loop: CASSIGLAGFYEQYF. The CDR3 DNA follows: TGTGCCAGCAGCATAGGACTAGCGGGGTTCTACGAGCAGTACTTC.

The CDR3 reads CSAQLAGTGSEQYF. The CDR3, as DNA: TGCAGCGCACAGCTAGCCGGGACAGGGAGCGAGCAGTACTTC. The chain employs TRBV20-1 and TRBJ2-7; 9 positions agree with TRBD1. CDR3 length: 14 residues. Germline V gives CDR1 DFQATT, CDR2 SNEGSKA (reference sequence).

In DNA, the CDR3 is TGCGCCAGCTCAGCCGGGACAGGGGGATACGATACGCAGTATTTT. Its protein is CASSAGTGGYDTQYF. The J gene is TRBJ2-3, the V gene TRBV5-1; TRBD1 matches at 11 bases. CDR3 length: 15 amino acids. Germline values: CDR1 SGHRS, CDR2 YFSETQ. Trimming removed 7 bases from V and 6 bases from J; junction bases left unmatched: 10.

This clonotype was counted a few times. V and J are TRBV29-1 and TRBJ2-1, with TRBD2 as a possible D gene (6 bases). Germline CDR1 is SQVTM and CDR2 is ANQGSEA. CDR3 length equals 13 residues. V dropped 6 bases and J dropped 4 bases, with 13 bases sitting between them. DNA for the CDR3: TGCAGCGTCGAGCGGGCTAATTACAATGAGCAGTTCTTC. It encodes CSVERANYNEQFF.

V is TRBV27 and J is TRBJ2-1; unclear D gene. The CDR3 consists of 14 residues. V shed 5 bases and J shed 10 bases, with 18 bases lying between them. Germline V gene sequence: CDR1 MNHEY, CDR2 SMNVEV (reference sequence). The CDR3 protein is CASSPRSTRAEQFF. The CDR3 DNA reads TGTGCCAGCAGTCCTAGATCCACTCGCGCCGAGCAGTTCTTC.

V and J are TRBV25-1 and TRBJ1-4; 7 nucleotides agree with TRBD1. Germline lookup yields CDR1 MGHDK and CDR2 SYGVNS. V lost 5 bases and J lost 9; bases outside the gene matches: 21. The CDR3 totals 18 residues. The CDR3 loop reads CASSMERGQGTKSQKLFF. CDR3 DNA: TGTGCCAGCAGTATGGAGAGGGGGCAGGGAACCAAATCTCAAAAACTGTTTTTT.

This clonotype has at least ten counts. The chain is built from TRBV6-1 and TRBJ1-6; D remains unclear. Trimming cost V 10 bases and J 4 bases, with 17 bases left between them. Germline CDR1 MNHNS, CDR2 SASEGT. The CDR3 consists of 15 residues. In nucleotides, the CDR3 is TGTGCCACCTCTGGAGGGATAGGGTATAATTCACCCCTCCACTTT. It is translated as CATSGGIGYNSPLHF.